The clone carrying this T cell receptor beta chain appeared many times. Each cDNA molecule carried a unique molecular identifier. TCRdb re-analysed the 5' RACE reads in MiXCR, keeping a single row per CDR3 protein. This sample carries about 80,000 distinct CDR3 sequences, about 10% of them seen once, and the ten largest clones take approximately 4.8%. The sample comes from a study of early T cells in non-severe SARS-CoV-2 infection. The V and J ends lost 2 bases and 8 bases respectively, with 6 bases between them. Per germline, CDR1 SEHNR and CDR2 FQNEAQ (reference sequence). The CDR3 extends over 11 amino acids.

The rearrangement joins TRBV7-9 to TRBJ1-1; unclear D gene. The sample was whole blood. The source of this sequence is an adult who was a healthcare worker with PCR-confirmed SARS-CoV-2 infection or an uninfected control (not recorded which). CDR3 loop: CASSLSAEAFF. CDR3 in DNA: TGTGCCAGCAGCTTATCCGCAGAAGCTTTCTTT.